Following are 22 T cell receptor beta chains from one sample sequenced in a study of CD8 T cells in ankylosing spondylitis. Study-wide findings and caveats: A TCR beta motif of under 10 highly homologous variants appeared characteristic of ankylosing spondylitis blood.

TCRdb used MiXCR to reprocess the 5' RACE reads, holding one entry per CDR3 protein. The sample includes around 440,000 distinct CDR3 sequences, roughly 15% of them seen just once. These receptors' targets are unknown. The sample consisted of blood, either unsorted or a sorted T cell fraction (not recorded which). These receptors were collected from a male donor with ankylosing spondylitis.

This chain connects TRBV12-3 or TRBV12-4 to TRBJ1-2; TRBD1 is a possible D gene (6 bases). The CDR3 has 14 residues. Between the trimmed V and J ends, which lost 5 bases and 3 bases, there was a span of 13 bases. The CDR3 DNA sequence: TGTGCCAGCAGTCCACCTGGACAGTACTATGGCTACACCTTC. Translated: CASSPPGQYYGYTF.

This clonotype was observed a few times. The V call is TRBV4-3, the J call TRBJ2-7; 9 bases match TRBD1. The V and J ends lost 1 base and 4 bases, in that order; junction bases with no gene match: 5. The CDR3 is 15 residues long. CDR1 is LGHNA, CDR2 YSLEER, per germline. The chain's CDR3 is CASSQAGQGLYEQYF. CDR3 sequence (DNA): TGCGCCAGCAGCCAAGCGGGACAGGGACTGTACGAGCAGTACTTC.

V and J are TRBV6-1 and TRBJ1-1; D may be TRBD1 (5 bases). The ends were cut back, 6 bases at V and 1 base at J, with 15 bases in the middle. The CDR3 has 15 residues. CDR1 MNHNS and CDR2 SASEGT come from the germline V gene. The CDR3 DNA reads as TGTGCCAGCAGGTCATCCGGGACGGCGAACACTGAAGCTTTCTTT. Its translation: CASRSSGTANTEAFF.

The chain combines TRBV20-1 with TRBJ1-2; 7 nucleotides line up with TRBD1. CDR1 DFQATT and CDR2 SNEGSKA come from the germline V gene (reference sequence). The CDR3 totals 15 residues. The trim removed 0 bases at V and 6 bases at J, leaving 10 bases unmatched. DNA of the CDR3: TGCAGTGCTAGAGAGCTGCAGGGGGTCCGTCATGGCTACACCTTC. Its protein is CSARELQGVRHGYTF.

V is TRBV12-3 or TRBV12-4 and J is TRBJ1-3; weak D call: TRBD1 (5 bases). The CDR3 loop spans 15 amino acids. V lost 8 bases to trimming and J lost 0 bases, with 14 bases between them. DNA for the CDR3: TGTGCCAGCGGGGACGGGGCACTCTCTGGAAACACCATATATTTT. It translates to CASGDGALSGNTIYF.

V gene TRBV11-2 combines with J gene TRBJ2-2; the D gene is possibly TRBD1 (6 bases). Germline V gene data show CDR1 as SGHAT and CDR2 as FQNNGV. The CDR3 is 15 amino acids. The germline V and J ends were trimmed by 6 bases and 5 bases, with 16 bases remaining between them. CDR3 protein: CASRMGAQQTGELFF. In DNA form, the CDR3 reads TGTGCCAGCAGGATGGGGGCGCAACAAACCGGGGAGCTGTTTTTT.

Many counts were recorded for this clonotype. The V gene is TRBV7-9, the J gene TRBJ1-1; 7 bases map to TRBD1. CDR3 length equals 15 residues. The germline gives CDR1 SEHNR, CDR2 FQNEAQ (reference sequence). After removal of 5 bases from V and 0 bases from J, the junction contained 6 bases not matched to a gene. CDR3: CASSKRGTVNTEAFF. The CDR3 coding sequence is TGTGCCAGCAGCAAGCGTGGGACAGTGAACACTGAAGCTTTCTTT.

CDR3 coding DNA: TGTGCCAGCAGCGTGTATCAGGGGCCGCCTGGGGCTTTCTTT. Its protein product is CASSVYQGPPGAFF. The chain links TRBV7-9 to TRBJ1-1, with D perhaps matching TRBD1 (6 bases). Per the germline V gene, CDR1 is SEHNR and CDR2 is FQNEAQ (reference sequence). CDR3 length equals 14 residues. V gave up 5 bases and J gave up 11 bases, with 21 bases separating them.

The chain is built from TRBV6-5 and TRBJ1-1; tentative D call: TRBD1 (6 bases). The CDR3 is 16 amino acids. Germline CDR1 is MNHEY and CDR2 is SVGAGI. V was shortened by 0 bases and J by 10 bases, with 21 bases between the two germline ends. The CDR3 is CASSYSETGLRGGAFF. The CDR3 coding sequence is TGTGCCAGCAGTTACTCGGAAACAGGGCTACGAGGGGGAGCTTTCTTT.

The V call is TRBV5-1, the J call TRBJ1-1; 7 bases match TRBD1. V trimming: 0 bases; J trimming: 6 bases; junction bases outside the gene matches: 8. CDR1 SGHRS and CDR2 YFSETQ come from the germline V gene. There are 15 residues in the CDR3. The CDR3 DNA reads TGCGCCAGCAGCTTGGAGCGACAGGGCTATTCTGAAGCTTTCTTT. It yields the protein CASSLERQGYSEAFF. Full variable domain (outside the CDR3, taken from reference TRBV5-1 and TRBJ1-1): KAGVTQTPRYLIKTRGQQVTLSCSPISGHRSVSWYQQTPGQGLQFLFEYFSETQRNKGNFPGRFSGRQFSNSRSEMNVSTLELGDSALYLCASSLERQGYSEAFFGQGTRLTVV.

This clonotype has just a few counts. The chain combines TRBV12-3 or TRBV12-4 with TRBJ1-2, with a weak D call TRBD1 (6 bases). This CDR3 has 15 residues. Trimming pared 5 bases from V and 3 bases from J, leaving 16 bases between. CDR3 coding DNA: TGTGCCAGCAGTCCAAGGGACACCCGGCACTATGGCTACACCTTC. This encodes CASSPRDTRHYGYTF.

This chain connects TRBV20-1 to TRBJ1-6; D ambiguous. V was cut by 0 bases and J by 3 bases, with 9 bases left in between. Germline V gives CDR1 DFQATT, CDR2 SNEGSKA (reference sequence). This CDR3 contains 15 residues. The CDR3 protein is CSARDVADYNSPLHF. CDR3 nucleotides: TGCAGTGCTAGAGACGTGGCAGACTATAATTCACCCCTCCACTTT.

The sample holds a few counts of this clonotype. This rearrangement joins TRBV6-1 to TRBJ1-5; D gene uncertain. Trimming took off 2 bases at V and 4 bases at J, with 9 bases between the two ends. CDR3 length: 14 residues. Looked up from germline, CDR1 is MNHNS and CDR2 is SASEGT. CDR3 coding DNA: TGTGCCAGCAGTGAAAAGAGGAGTAATCAGCCCCAGCATTTT. Translation: CASSEKRSNQPQHF.

This clonotype appeared a few times. This sequence joins TRBV7-6 and TRBJ1-2; TRBD1 matches at 9 bases. The CDR3 covers 17 residues. The germline V gene encodes CDR1 SGHVS and CDR2 FNYEAQ. Germline trimming cut 4 bases from V and 6 bases from J; bases unmatched to any gene: 15. For the CDR3, the DNA is TGTGCCAGCAGCTCCAAAACGATTACAGGGGGCTCCGATGGCTACACCTTC. The encoded protein is CASSSKTITGGSDGYTF.

There are a few counts of this clonotype. The junction shows a germline mismatch at one end, possibly a read error. The chain uses TRBV12-3 or TRBV12-4 and TRBJ2-5, with a possible D match to TRBD2 (7 bases). This CDR3 has 14 residues. This chain's CDR3 is CASSSGGAQGTQYF. The DNA for the CDR3 is TGTGCCAGCAGTTCTGGGGGGGCCCAAGGGACCCAGTACTTC.

This clonotype was seen a handful of times. The chain recombines TRBV4-1 with TRBJ1-2; perhaps TRBD1 as D (5 bases). Germline V gives CDR1 MGHRA, CDR2 YSYEKL. The CDR3 is 14 amino acids. The V gene lost 3 bases and the J gene lost 4 bases, with 12 bases spanning the gap. The CDR3 sequence is CASSHLDTSYGYTF. The DNA for the CDR3 is TGCGCCAGCAGCCACCTGGACACATCCTATGGCTACACCTTC.

The V gene is TRBV7-9, the J gene TRBJ1-2; D unclear. The CDR3 is 13 amino acids. With 1 base removed from V and 7 bases from J, the gap between germline ends came to 10 bases. The germline V gene encodes CDR1 SEHNR and CDR2 FQNEAQ (reference sequence). CDR3 nucleotide sequence: TGTGCCAGCAGCTTAGGGTCAACGTTTGGCTACACCTTC. The encoded protein is CASSLGSTFGYTF.

A few counts support this clonotype. The chain carries TRBV6-5 and TRBJ2-7; the D gene is possibly TRBD1 (5 bases). V was shortened by 3 bases and J by 6 bases, with 12 bases between the two germline ends. This CDR3 has 13 residues. The germline V gene has CDR1 MNHEY and CDR2 SVGAGI. CDR3 region: CASSYYRFAEQYF. The CDR3 DNA follows: TGTGCCAGCAGTTATTACAGGTTTGCCGAGCAGTACTTC.

This clonotype was detected ten times or more. The V gene is TRBV3-1, the J gene TRBJ1-1; D not certain. Trimming left V 0 bases short and J 0 bases short, with 8 bases between. This CDR3 region has 15 residues. The germline V gene has CDR1 LGHDT and CDR2 YNNKEL (reference sequence). The CDR3 nucleotides read TGTGCCAGCAGCCAAGATCCCGGTATGAACACTGAAGCTTTCTTT. It is translated as CASSQDPGMNTEAFF. Using reference TRBV3-1 and TRBJ1-1 for the parts outside the CDR3, the full variable domain is DTAVSQTPKYLVTQMGNDKSIKCEQNLGHDTMYWYKQDSKKFLKIMFSYNNKELIINETVPNRFSPKSPDKAHLNLHINSLELGDSAVYFCASSQDPGMNTEAFFGQGTRLTVV.

This clonotype was counted between two and nine times. The chain links TRBV30 to TRBJ2-1, with D uncertain. With 3 bases removed from V and 7 bases from J, the gap between germline ends came to 7 bases. Per germline, CDR1 GTSNPN and CDR2 SVGIG (reference sequence). The CDR3 runs 11 residues. CDR3 protein: CAWRGPNEQFF. CDR3 DNA sequence: TGTGCCTGGAGAGGCCCTAATGAGCAGTTCTTC.

The V gene is TRBV20-1, the J gene TRBJ1-2; maybe TRBD1 (5 bases). This CDR3 spans 17 amino acids. Looked up from germline, CDR1 is DFQATT and CDR2 is SNEGSKA (reference sequence). Trimming shortened V by 0 bases and J by 4 bases, and 21 bases separated the two germline ends. The CDR3 loop is CSARDLGDGFQIYGYTF. CDR3 in DNA: TGCAGTGCTAGAGATCTAGGGGACGGTTTCCAGATCTATGGCTACACCTTC.

This clonotype turned up a few times. This chain links TRBV3-1 with TRBJ2-5; TRBD2 agrees at 11 bases. This CDR3 region has 17 residues. Germline CDR1 and CDR2: LGHDT and YNNKEL (reference sequence). V was pared by 3 bases and J by 3 bases, with 9 bases of the junction left unmatched. Written as DNA, the CDR3 is TGTGCCAGCAGCCACGGACTAGCGGGTTACGTAGAAGAGACCCAGTACTTC. Translating it yields CASSHGLAGYVEETQYF.